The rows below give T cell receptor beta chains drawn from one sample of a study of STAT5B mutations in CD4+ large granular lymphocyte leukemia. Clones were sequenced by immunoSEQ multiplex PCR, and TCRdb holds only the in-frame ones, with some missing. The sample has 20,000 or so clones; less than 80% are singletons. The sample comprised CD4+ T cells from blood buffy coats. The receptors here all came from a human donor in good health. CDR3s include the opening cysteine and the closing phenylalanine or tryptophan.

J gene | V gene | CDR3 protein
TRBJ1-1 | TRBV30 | CAWKWLNTEAFF
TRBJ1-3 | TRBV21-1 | CASRQGSDRETTSRSGNTIYF
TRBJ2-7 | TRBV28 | CASGLGASGGRRGYEQYF
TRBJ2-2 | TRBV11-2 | CASSFLAGGGPLGELFF
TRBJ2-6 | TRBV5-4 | CASSLNLFSGANVLTF
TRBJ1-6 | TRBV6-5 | CASSSAGANSPLHF
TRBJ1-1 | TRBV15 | CATSRVWQMNTEAFF
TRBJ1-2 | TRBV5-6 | CASSGLVGGGYTF
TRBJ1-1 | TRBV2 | CASSPTPLSGEAFF
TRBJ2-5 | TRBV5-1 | CASRRGLAGEETQYF
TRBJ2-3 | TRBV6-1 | CASSAKVTSGTDTQYF
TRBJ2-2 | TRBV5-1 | CASSVGIKNTGELFF
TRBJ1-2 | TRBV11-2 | CASSLQDRGEGYTF
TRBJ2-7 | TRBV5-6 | CASRRLGSYEQYF
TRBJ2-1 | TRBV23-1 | CASSRVVATGLAGGWSYNEQFF
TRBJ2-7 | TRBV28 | CASSLRGQGFHEQYF
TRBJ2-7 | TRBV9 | CASRSSSSYEQYF
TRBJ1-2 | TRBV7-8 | CASSSGALHAGYTF
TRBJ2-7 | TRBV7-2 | CASSTRREQYF
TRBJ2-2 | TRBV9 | CASTSRGTGELFF